The source of this T cell receptor (beta chain) is a study of T cells in Graves' hyperthyroidism and ophthalmopathy. The CDR3 loop spans 15 amino acids. Germline CDR1 is SQVTM and CDR2 is ANQGSEA. V was pared by 6 bases and J by 5 bases, with 5 bases of the junction left unmatched. Researchers took RNA transcripts and amplified the TCR beta CDR3 regions from them. The study used the HTBI primer set for a first-round RT-PCR of the TCR CDR3. MiXCR was run by TCRdb on the multiplex PCR reads, yielding one entry per CDR3 protein. This table has approximately 300,000 distinct CDR3 sequences, roughly 19% appearing once.

Source material: blood. The TCR was taken from a man aged 45-60 years with Graves' ophthalmopathy. The V and J genes are TRBV29-1 and TRBJ2-3, with 16 bases that match TRBD2. DNA of the CDR3: TGCAGCGTCCCGGGACTAGCGGGAGGGGAAGATACGCAGTATTTT. Its translation: CSVPGLAGGEDTQYF.